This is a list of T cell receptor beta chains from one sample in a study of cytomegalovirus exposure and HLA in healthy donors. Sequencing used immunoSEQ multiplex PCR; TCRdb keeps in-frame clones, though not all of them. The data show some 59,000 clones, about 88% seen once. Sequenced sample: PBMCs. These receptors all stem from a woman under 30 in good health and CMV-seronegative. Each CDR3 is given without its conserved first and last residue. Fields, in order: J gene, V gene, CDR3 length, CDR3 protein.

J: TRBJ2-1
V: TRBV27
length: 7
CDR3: ANFGEQF

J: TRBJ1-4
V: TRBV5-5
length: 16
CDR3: ASSTGQGLILTNEKLF

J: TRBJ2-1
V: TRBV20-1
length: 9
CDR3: SANRDDEQF

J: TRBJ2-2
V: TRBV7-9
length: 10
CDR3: ASMPEAGELF

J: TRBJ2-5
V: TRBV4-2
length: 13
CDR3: ASSQDGLGQETQY

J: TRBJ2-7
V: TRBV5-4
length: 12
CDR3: ASSWGGREGEQY

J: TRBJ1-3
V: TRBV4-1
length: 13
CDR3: ASSLWGQTGNTIY

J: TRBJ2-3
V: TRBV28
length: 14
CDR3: ASTQGLAGNTDTQY

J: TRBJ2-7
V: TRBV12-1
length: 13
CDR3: ASRSAAPPYYEQY

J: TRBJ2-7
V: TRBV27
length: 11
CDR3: ASSFSGSYEQY

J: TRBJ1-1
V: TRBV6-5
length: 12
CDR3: ASRPDRLNTEAF

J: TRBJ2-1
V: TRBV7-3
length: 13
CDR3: ASSSAGGSYNEQF

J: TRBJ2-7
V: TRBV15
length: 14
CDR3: ATSRAGGSGSPEQY

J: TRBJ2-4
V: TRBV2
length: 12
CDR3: ASSAGTGGGIQY

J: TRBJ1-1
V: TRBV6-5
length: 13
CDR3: ASSRHGTGNTEAF

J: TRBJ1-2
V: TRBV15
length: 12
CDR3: ATSRDPKDWGYT

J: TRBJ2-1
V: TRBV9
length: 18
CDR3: ASSGRTSTTSWDSYNEQF

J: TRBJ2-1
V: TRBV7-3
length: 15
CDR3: ASSLTGWGGAYNEQF

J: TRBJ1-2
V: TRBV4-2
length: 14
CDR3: ASSQDGQTPNYGYT

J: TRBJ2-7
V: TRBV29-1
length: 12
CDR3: SVAKQGSPYEQY

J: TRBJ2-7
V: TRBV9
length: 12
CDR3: ASSVGGGWEEQY

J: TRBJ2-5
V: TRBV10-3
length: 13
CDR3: AISGEGGVAETQY

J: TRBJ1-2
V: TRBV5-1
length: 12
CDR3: ASSLVSGGYGYT

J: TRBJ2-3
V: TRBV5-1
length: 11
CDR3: ASSWGGTDTQY

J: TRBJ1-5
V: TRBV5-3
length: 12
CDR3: ARSLRQGGRPQH

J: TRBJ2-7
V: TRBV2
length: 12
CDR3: ASSEGAGAYEQY

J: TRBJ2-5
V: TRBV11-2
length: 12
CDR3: ASSFVAGRETQY

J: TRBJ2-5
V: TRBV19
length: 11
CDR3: ASSTRVPETQY

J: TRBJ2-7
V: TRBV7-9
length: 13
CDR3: ASSSSGPGTPEQY

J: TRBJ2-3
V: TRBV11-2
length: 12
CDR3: ASRGWTGPDTQY

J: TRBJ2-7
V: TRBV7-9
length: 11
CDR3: ASSSGQHPEQY

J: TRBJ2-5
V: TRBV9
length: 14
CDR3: ASSPQGGYRAETQY

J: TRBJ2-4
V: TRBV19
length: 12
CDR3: ASTAGLAKNIQY

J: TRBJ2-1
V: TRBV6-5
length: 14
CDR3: ASSYAGTEPSNEQF

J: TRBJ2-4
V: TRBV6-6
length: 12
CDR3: ASTPEGAFNIQY

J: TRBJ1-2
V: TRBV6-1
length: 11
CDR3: ASSPQGNYGYT

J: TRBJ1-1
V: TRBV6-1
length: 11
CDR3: ASSDQGGTEAF

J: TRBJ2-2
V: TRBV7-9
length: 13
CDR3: ASSLQGANTGELF

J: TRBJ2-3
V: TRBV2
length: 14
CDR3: ASSERLASSADTQY

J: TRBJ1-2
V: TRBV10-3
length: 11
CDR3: AISEGQGLGYT

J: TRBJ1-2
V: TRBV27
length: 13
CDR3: ASSSLSAGNYGYT

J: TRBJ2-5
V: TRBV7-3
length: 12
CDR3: ASSLQGLGETQY

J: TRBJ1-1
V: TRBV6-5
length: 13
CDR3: ASRRDRNLNTEAF

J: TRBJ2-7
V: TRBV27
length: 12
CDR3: ASSLEQGIYEQY

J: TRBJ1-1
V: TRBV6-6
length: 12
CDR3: ASSPGDPSAEAF

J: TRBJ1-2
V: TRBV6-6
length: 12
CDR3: ASSTQGGSYGYT

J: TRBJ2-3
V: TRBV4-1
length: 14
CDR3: ASSQPSGGSTDTQY

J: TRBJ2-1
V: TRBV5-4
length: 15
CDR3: ASSLSSGPSSYNEQF

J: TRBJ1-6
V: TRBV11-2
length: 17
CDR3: ASTLWFPGTGRYNSPLH